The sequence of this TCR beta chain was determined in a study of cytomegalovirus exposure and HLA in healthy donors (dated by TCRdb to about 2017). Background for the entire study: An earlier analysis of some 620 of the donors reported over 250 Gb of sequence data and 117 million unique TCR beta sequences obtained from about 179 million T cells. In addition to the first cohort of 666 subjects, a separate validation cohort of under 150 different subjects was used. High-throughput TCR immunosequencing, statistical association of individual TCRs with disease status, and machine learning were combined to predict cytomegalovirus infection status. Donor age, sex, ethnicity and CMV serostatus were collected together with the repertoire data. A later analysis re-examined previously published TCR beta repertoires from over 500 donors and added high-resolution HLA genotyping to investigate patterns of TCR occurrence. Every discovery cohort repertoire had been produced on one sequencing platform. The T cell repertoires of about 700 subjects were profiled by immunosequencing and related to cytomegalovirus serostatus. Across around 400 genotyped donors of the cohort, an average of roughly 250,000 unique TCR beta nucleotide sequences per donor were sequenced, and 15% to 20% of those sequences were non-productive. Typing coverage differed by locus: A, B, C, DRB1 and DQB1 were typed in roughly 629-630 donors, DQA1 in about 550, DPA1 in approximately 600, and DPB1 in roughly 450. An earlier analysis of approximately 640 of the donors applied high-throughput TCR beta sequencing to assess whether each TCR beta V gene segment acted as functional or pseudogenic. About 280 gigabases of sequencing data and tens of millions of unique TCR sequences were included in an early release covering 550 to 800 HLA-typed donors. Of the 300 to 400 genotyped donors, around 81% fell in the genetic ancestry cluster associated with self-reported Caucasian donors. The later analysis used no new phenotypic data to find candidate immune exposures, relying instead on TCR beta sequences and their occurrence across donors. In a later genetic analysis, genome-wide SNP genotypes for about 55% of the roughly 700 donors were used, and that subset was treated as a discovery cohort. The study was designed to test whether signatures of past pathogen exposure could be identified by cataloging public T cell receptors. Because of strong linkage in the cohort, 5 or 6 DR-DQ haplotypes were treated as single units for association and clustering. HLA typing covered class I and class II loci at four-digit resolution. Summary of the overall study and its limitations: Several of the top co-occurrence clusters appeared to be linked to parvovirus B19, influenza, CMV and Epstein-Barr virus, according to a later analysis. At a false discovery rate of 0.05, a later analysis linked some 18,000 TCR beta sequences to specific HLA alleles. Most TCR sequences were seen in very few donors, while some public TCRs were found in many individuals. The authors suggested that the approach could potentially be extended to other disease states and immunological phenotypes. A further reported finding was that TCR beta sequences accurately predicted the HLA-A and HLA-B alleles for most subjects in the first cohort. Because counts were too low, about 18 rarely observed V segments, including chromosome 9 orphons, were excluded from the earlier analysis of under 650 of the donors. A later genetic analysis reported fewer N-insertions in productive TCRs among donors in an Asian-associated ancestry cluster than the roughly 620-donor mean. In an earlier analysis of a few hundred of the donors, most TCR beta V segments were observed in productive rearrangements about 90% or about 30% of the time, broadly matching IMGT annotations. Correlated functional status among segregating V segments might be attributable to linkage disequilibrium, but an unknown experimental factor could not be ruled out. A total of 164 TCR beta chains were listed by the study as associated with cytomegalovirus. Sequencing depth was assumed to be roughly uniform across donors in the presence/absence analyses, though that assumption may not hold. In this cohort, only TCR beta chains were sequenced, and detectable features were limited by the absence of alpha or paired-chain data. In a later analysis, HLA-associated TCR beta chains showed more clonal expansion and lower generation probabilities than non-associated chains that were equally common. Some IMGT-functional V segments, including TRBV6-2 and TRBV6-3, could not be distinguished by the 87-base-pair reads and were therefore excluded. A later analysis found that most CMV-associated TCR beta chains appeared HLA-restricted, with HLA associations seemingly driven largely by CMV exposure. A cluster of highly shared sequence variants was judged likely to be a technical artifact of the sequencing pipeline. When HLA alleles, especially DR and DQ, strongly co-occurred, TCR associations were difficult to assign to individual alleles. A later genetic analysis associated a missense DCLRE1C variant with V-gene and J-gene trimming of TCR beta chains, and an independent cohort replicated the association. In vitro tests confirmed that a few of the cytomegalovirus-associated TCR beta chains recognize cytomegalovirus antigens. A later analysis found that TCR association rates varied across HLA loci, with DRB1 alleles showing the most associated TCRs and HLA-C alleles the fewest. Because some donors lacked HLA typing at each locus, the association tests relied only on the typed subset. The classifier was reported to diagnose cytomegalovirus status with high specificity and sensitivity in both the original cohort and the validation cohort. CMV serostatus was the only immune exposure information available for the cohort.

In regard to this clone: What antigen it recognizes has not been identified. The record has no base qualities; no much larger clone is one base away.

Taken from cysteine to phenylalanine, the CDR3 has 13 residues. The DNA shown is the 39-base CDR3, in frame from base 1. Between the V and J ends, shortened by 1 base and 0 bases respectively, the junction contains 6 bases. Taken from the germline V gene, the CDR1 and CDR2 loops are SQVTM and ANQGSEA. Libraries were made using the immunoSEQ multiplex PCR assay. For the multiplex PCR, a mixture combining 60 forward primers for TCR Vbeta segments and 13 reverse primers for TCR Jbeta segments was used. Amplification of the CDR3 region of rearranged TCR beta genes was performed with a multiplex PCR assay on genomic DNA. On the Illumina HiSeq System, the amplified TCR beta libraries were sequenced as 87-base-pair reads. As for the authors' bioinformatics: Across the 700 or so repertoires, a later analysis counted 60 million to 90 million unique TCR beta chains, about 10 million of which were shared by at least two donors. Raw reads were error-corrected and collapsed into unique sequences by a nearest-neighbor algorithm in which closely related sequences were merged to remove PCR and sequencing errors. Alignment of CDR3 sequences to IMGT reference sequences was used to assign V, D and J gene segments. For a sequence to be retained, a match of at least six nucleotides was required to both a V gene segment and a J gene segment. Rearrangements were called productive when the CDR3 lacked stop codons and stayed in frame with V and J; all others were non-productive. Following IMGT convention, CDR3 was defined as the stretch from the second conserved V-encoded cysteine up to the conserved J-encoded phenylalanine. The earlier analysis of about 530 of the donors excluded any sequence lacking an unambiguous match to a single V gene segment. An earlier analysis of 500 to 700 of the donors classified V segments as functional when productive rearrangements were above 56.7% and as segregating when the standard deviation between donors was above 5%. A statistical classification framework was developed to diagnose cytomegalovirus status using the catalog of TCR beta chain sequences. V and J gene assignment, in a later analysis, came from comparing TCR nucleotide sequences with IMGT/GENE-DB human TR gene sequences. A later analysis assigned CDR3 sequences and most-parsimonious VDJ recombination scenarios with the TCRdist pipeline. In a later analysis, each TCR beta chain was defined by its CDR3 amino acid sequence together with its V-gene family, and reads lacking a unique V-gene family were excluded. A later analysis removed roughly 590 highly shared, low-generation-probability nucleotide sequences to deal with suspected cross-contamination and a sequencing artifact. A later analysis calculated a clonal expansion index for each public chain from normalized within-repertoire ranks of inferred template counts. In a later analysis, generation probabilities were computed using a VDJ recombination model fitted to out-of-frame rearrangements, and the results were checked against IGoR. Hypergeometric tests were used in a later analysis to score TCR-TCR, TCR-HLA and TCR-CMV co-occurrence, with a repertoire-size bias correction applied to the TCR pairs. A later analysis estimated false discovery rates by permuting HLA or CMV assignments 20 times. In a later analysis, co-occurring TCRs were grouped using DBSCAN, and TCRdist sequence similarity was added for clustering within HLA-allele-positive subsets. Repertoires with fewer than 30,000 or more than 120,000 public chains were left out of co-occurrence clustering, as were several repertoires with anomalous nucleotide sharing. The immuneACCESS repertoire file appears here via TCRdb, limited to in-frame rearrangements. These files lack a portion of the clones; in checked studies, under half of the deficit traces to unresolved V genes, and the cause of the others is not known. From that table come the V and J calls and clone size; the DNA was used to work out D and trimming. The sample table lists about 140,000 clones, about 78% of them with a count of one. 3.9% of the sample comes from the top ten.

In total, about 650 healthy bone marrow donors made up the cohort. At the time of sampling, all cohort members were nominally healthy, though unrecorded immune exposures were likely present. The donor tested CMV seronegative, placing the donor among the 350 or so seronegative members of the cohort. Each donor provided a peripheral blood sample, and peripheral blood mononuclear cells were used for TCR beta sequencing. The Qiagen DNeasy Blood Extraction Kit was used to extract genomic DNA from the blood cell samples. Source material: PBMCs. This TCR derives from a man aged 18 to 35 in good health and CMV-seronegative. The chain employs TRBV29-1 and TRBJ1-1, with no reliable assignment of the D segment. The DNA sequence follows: TGCAGCGTTGAAGCCCAGATGAACACTGAAGCTTTCTTT. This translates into CSVEAQMNTEAFF.